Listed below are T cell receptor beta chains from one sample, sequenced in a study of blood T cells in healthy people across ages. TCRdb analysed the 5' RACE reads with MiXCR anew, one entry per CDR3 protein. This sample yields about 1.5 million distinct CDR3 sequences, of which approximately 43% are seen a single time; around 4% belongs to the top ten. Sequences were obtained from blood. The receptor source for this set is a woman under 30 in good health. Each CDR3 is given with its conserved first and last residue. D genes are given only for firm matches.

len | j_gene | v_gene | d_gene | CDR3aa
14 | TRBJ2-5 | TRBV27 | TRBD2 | CASSSREAFRTQYF
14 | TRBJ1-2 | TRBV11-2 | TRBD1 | CASSLTGTAYGYTF
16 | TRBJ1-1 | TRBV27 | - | CASSLGGRLRNTEAFF
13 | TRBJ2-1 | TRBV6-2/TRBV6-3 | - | CASSYRRVDEQFF
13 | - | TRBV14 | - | CASSQGWDREQYF
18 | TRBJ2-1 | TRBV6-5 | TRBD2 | CASSFLAGGLRSYNEQFF
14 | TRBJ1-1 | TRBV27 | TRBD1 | CASKSGQGLTEAFF
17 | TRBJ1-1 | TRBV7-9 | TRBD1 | CASSTPGQDTMNTEAFF
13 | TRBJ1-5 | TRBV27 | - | CASSSDYRWPQHF
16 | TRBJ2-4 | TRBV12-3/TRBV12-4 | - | CASQWAGGLAKNIQYF
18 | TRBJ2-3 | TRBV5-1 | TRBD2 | CASSLKIPVTSSRDTQYF
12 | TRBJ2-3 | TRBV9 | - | CASSVVSDTQYF
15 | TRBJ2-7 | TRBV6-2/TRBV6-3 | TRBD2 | CASRQGGGSSYEQYF
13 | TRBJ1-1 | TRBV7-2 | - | CASSLDTRTEAFF
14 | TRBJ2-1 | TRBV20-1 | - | CSARKPGSYNEQFF
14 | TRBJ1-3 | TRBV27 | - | CASSLSGAGNTIYF
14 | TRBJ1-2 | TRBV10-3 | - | CANSPFTPGAGYTF
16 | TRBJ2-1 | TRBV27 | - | CASSLDPGGRYNEQFF
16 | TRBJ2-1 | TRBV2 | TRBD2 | CASSPWSGGSYNEQFF
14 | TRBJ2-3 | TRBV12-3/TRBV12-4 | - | CASSPTSYTDTQYF
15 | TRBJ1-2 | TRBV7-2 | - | CASSQSSGRAYGYTF
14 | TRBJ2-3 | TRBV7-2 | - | CASSPAMGGDTQYF
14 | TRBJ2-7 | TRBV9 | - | CASSPEDHSYEQYF
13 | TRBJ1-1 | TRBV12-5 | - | CASGQGRNTEAFF
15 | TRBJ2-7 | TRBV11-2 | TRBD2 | CASSSRLAGPYEQYF
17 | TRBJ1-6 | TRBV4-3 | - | CASSQDGVSHYNSPLHF
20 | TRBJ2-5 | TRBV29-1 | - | CSVAARLASILNPQNNEQYF
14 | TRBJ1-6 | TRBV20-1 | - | CSARVRSYNSPLHF
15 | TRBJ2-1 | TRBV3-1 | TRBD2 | CASSQGTSVGNEQFF
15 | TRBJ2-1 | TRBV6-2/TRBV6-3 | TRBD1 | CASSNQGVSYNEQFF
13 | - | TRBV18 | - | CASSPTAAQTQYF
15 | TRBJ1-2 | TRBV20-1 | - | CSARSPRGTNYGYTF
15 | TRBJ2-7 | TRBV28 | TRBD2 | CASSSRLATSYEQYF
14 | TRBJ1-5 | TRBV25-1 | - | CASSDLGSNQPQHF
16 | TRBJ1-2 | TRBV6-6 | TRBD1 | CASSYQRTGPEGGYTF
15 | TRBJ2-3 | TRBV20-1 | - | CSARREARPTDTQYF
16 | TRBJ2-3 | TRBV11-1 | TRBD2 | CASSFQGLAVTDTQYF
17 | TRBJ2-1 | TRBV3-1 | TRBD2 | CASSHEAGTSVYNEQFF
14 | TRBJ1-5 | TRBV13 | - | CASSFKGSDQPQHF
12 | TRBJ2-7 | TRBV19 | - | CASSMGTYEQYF
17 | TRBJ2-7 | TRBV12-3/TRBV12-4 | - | CASSFGGGALGSYEQYF
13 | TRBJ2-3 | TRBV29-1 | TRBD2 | CSVSGRATDTQYF